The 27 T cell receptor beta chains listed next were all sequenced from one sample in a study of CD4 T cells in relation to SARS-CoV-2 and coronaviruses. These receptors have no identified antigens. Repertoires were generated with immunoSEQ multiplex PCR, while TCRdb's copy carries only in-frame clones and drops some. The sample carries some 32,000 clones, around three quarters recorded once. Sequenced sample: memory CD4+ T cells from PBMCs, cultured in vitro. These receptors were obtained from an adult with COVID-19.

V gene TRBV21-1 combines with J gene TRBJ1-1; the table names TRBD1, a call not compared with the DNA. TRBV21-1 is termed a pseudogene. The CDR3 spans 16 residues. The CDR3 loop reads CASTTDPTGEHTEAFF. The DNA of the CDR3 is TGTGCCAGCACCACCGACCCGACAGGGGAACACACTGAAGCTTTCTTT.

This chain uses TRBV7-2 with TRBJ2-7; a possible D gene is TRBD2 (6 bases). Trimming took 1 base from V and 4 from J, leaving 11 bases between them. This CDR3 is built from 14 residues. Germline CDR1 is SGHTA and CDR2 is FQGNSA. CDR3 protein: CASSLGLGRYEQYF. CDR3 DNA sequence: TGTGCCAGCAGCTTAGGGTTAGGGAGGTACGAGCAGTACTTC.

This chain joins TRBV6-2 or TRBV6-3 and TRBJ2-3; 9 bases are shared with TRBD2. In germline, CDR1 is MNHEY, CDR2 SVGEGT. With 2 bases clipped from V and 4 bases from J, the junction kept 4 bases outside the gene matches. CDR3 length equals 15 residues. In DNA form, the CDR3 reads TGTGCCAGCAGTTACCCGCGGGAGGGAGCAGATACGCAGTATTTT. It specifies CASSYPREGADTQYF.

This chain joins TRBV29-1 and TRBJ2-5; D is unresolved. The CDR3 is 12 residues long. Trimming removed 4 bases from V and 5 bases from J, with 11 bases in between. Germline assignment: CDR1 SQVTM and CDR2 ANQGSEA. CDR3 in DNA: TGCAGCGTTGTAAGGGATGGGGAGACCCAGTACTTC. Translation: CSVVRDGETQYF.

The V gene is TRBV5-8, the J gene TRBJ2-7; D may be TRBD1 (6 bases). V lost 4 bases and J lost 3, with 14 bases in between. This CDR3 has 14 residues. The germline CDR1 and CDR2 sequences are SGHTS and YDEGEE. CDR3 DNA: TGTGCCAGCAGCAACTTCAGGGGATACTACGAGCAGTACTTC. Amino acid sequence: CASSNFRGYYEQYF.

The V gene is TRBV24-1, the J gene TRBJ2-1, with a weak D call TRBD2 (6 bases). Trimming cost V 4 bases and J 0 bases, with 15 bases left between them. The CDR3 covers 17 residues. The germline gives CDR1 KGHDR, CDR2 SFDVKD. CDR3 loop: CATSESGTSSSYNEQFF. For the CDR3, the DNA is TGTGCCACCAGTGAATCCGGGACTTCGAGCTCCTACAATGAGCAGTTCTTC.

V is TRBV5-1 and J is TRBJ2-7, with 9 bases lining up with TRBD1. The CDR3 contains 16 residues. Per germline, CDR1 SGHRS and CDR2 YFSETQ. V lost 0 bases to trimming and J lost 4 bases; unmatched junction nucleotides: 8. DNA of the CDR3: TGCGCCAGCAGCTTGGCCCCGGGACAGGGAGCGTACGAGCAGTACTTC. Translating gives CASSLAPGQGAYEQYF.

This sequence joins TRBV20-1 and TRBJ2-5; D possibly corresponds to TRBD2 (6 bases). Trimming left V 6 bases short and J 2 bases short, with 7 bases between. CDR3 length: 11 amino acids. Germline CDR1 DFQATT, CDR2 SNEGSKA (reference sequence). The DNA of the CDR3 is TGCAGTGCCGGGACTCAAGAGACCCAGTACTTC. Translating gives CSAGTQETQYF.

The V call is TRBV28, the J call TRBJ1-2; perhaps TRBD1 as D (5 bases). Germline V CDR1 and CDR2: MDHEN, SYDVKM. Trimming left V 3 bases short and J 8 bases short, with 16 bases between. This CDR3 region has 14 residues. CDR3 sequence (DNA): TGTGCCAGCAGTTTTCATTCTCAGGGAGAGGGCTACACCTTC. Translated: CASSFHSQGEGYTF.

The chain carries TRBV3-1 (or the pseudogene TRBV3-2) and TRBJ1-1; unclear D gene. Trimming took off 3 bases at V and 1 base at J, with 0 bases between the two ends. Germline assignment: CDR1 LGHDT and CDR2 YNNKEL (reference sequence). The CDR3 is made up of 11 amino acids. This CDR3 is CASSQNTEAFF. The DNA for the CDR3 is TGTGCCAGCAGCCAGAACACTGAAGCTTTCTTT.

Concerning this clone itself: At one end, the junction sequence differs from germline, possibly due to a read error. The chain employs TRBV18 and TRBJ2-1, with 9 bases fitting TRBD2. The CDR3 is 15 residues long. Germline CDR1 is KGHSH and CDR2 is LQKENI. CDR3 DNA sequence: TGTGCCAGCTCCCCACCCGGGACTAGCTACTATGAGCAGTTCTTC. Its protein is CASSPPGTSYYEQFF.

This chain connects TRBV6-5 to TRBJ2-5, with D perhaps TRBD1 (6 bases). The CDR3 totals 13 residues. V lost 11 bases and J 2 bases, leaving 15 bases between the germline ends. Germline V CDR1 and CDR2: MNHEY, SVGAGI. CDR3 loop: CAVLRDNQETQYF. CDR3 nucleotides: TGTGCCGTCCTCCGGGACAATCAAGAGACCCAGTACTTC.

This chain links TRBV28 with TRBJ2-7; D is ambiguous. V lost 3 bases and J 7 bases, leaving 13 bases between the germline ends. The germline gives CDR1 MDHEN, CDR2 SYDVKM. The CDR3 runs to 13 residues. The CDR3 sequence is CASSFLPRREQYF. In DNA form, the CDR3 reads TGTGCCAGCAGTTTCCTGCCCCGTAGGGAGCAGTACTTC.

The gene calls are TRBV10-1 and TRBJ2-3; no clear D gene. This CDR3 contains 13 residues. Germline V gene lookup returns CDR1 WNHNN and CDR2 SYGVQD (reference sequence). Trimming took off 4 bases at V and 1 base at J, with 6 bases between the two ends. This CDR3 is CASSAYGTDTQYF. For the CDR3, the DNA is TGCGCCAGCAGTGCGTACGGCACAGATACGCAGTATTTT.

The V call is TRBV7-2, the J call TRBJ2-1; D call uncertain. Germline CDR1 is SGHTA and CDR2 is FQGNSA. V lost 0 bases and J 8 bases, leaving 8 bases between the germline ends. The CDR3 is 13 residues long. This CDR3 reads CASSLAYMDEQFF. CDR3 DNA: TGTGCCAGCAGCTTAGCTTACATGGATGAGCAGTTCTTC.

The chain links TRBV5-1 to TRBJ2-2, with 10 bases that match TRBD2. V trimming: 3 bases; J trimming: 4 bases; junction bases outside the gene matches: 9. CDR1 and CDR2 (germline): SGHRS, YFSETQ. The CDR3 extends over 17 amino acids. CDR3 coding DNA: TGCGCCAGCAGCTATTTTAAACTAGCGGGATCCACCGGGGAGCTGTTTTTT. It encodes CASSYFKLAGSTGELFF.

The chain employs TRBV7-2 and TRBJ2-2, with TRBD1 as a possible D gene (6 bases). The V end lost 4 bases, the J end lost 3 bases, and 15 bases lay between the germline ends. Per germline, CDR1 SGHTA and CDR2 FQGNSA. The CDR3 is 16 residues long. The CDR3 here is CASSSQGIGYTGELFF. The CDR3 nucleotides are TGTGCCAGCAGCTCACAGGGAATCGGGTACACCGGGGAGCTGTTTTTT.

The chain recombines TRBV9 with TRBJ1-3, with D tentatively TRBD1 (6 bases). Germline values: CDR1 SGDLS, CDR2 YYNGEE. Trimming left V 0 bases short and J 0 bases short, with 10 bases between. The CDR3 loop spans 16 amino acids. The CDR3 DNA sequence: TGTGCCAGCAGCGTAGAAGGGGGATACTCTGGAAACACCATATATTTT. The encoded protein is CASSVEGGYSGNTIYF.

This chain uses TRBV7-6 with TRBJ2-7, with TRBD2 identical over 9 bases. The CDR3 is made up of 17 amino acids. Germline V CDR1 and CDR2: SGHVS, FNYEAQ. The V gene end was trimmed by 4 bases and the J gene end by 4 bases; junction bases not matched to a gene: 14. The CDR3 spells CASSSLGGLASLYEQYF. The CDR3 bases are TGTGCCAGCAGCTCTTTAGGCGGACTAGCGTCCTTATACGAGCAGTACTTC.

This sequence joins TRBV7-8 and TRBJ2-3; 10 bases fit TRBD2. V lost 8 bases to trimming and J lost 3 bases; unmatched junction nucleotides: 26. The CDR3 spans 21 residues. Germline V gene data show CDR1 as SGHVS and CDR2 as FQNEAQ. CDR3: CASLSGAGATSGTQGTDTQYF. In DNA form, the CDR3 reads TGTGCCAGCTTATCAGGTGCCGGAGCTACTAGCGGGACCCAGGGGACAGATACGCAGTATTTT.

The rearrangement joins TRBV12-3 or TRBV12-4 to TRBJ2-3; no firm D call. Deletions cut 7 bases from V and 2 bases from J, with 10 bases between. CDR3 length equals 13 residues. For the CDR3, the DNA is TGTGCCAGCAAGCCGGTCAACACAGATACGCAGTATTTT. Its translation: CASKPVNTDTQYF.

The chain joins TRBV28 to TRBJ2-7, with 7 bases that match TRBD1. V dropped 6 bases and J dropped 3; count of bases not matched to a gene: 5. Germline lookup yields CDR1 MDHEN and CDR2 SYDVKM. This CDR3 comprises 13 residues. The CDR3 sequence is CASRRDSRYEQYF. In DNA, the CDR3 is TGTGCCAGCAGACGGGACAGTCGCTACGAGCAGTACTTC. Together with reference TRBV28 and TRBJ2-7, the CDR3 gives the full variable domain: DVKVTQSSRYLVKRTGEKVFLECVQDMDHENMFWYRQDPGLGLRLIYFSYDVKMKEKGDIPEGYSVSREKKERFSLILESASTNQTSMYLCASRRDSRYEQYFGPGTRLTVT.

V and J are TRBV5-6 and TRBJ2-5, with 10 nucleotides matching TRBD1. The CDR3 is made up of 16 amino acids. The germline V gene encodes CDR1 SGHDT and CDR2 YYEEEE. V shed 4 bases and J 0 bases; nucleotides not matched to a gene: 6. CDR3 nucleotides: TGTGCCAGCAGCCCCGACAGGGGGCTATACCAAGAGACCCAGTACTTC. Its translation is CASSPDRGLYQETQYF. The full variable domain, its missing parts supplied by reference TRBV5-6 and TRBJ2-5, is DAGVTQSPTHLIKTRGQQVTLRCSPKSGHDTVSWYQQALGQGPQFIFQYYEEEERQRGNFPDRFSGHQFPNYSSELNVNALLLGDSALYLCASSPDRGLYQETQYFGPGTRLLVL.

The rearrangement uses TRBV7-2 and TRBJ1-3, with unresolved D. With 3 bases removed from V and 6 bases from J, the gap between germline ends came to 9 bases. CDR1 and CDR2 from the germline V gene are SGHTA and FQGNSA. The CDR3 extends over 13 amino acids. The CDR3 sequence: CASSFRRENTIYF. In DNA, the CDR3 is TGTGCCAGCAGCTTTAGGAGGGAAAACACCATATATTTT. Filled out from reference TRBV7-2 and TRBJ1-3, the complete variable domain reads GAGVSQSPSNKVTEKGKDVELRCDPISGHTALYWYRQSLGQGLEFLIYFQGNSAPDKSGLPSDRFSAERTGGSVSTLTIQRTQQEDSAVYLCASSFRRENTIYFGEGSWLTVV.

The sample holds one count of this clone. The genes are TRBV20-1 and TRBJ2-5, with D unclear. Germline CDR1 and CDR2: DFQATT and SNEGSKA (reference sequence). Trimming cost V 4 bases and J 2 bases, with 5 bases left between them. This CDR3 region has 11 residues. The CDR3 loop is CSATIQETQYF. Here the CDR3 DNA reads TGCAGTGCTACGATTCAAGAGACCCAGTACTTC.

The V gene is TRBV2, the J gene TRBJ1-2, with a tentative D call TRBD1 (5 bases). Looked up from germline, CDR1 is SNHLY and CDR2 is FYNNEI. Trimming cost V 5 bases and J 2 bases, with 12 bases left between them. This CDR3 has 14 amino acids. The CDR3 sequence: CASSREGVNYGYTF. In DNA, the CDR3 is TGTGCCAGCAGTAGGGAAGGGGTGAACTATGGCTACACCTTC.

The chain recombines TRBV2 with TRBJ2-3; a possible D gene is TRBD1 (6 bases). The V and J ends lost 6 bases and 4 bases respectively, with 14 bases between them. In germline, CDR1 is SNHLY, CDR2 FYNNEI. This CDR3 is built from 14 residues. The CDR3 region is CASRGTINADTQYF. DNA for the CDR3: TGTGCCAGCAGGGGGACAATTAACGCAGATACGCAGTATTTT.